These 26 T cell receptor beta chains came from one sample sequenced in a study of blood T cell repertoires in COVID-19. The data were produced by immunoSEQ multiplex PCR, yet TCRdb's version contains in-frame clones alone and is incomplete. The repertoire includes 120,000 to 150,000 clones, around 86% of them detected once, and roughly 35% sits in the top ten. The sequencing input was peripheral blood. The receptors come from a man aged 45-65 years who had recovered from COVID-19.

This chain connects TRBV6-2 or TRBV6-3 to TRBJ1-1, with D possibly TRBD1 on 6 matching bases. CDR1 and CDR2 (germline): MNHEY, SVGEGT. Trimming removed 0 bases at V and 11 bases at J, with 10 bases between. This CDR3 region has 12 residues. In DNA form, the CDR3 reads TGTGCCAGCAGTTACTCGAGGGGGTGGGCTTTCTTT. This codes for CASSYSRGWAFF.

CDR3 amino acids: CAISESIMGQGRTDTQYF. CDR3 coding DNA: TGTGCCATCAGTGAGTCGATCATGGGACAGGGGAGGACAGATACGCAGTATTTT. This chain links TRBV10-3 with TRBJ2-3; TRBD1 matches 10 bases. Per the germline V gene, CDR1 is ENHRY and CDR2 is SYGVKD. The CDR3 is 18 residues long. The ends lost 0 bases at V and 3 bases at J; junction bases unmatched: 9.

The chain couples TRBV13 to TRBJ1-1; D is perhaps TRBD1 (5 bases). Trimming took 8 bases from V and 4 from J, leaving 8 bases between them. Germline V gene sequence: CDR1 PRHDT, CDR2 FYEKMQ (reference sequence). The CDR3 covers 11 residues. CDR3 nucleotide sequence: TGTGCCAGCGGGGGGGGCACTGAAGCTTTCTTT. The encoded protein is CASGGGTEAFF.

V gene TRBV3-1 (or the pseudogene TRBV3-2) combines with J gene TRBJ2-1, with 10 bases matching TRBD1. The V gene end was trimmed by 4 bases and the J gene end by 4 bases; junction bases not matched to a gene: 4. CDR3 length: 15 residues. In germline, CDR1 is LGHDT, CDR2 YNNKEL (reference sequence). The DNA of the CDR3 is TGTGCCAGCAGCCTCGGGACAGGGGATTACAATGAGCAGTTCTTC. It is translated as CASSLGTGDYNEQFF.

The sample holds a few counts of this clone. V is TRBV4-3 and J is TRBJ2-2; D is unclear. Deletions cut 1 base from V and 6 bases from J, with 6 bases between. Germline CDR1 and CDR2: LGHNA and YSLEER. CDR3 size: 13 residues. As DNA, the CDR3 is TGCGCCAGCAGCCAAGCTGGAGCCGGGGAGCTGTTTTTT. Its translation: CASSQAGAGELFF.

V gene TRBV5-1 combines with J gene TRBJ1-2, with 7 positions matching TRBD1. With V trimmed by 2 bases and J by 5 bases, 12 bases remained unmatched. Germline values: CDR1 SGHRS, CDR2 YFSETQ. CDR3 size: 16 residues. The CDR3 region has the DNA TGCGCCAGCAGCTTAGAAGAAACACAGGGGAATTATGGCTACACCTTC. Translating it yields CASSLEETQGNYGYTF.

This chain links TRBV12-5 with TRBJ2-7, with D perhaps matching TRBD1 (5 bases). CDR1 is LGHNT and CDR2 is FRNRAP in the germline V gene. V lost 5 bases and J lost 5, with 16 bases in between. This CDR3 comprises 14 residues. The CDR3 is CASGPQDITHEQYF. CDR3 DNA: TGTGCTAGTGGTCCACAGGACATTACCCACGAGCAGTACTTC.

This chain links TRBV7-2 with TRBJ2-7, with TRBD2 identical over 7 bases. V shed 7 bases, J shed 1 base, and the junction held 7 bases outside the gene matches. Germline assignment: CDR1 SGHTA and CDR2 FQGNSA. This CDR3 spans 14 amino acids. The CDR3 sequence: CASNTNGGSYEQYF. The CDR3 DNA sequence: TGTGCCAGCAATACGAACGGGGGGTCCTACGAGCAGTACTTC.

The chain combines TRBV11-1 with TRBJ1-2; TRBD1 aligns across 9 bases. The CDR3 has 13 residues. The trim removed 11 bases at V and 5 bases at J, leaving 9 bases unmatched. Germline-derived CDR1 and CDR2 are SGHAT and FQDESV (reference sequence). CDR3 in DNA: TGTGCCGTCTCCGGGACAGGGAGATATGGCTACACCTTC. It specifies CAVSGTGRYGYTF.

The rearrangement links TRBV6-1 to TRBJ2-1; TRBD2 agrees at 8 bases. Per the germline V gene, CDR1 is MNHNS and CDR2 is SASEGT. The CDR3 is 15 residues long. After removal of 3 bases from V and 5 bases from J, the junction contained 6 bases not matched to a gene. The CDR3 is CASSDYRGRNNEQFF. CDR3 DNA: TGTGCCAGCAGTGATTATCGCGGGAGGAACAATGAGCAGTTCTTC.

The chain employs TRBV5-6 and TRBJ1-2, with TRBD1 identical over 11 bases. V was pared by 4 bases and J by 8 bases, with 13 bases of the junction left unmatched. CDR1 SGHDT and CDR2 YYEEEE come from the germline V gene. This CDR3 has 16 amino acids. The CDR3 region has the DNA TGTGCCAGCAGCCCCCCGGGGACAGGGGGATTCGTGGGCTACACCTTC. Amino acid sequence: CASSPPGTGGFVGYTF.

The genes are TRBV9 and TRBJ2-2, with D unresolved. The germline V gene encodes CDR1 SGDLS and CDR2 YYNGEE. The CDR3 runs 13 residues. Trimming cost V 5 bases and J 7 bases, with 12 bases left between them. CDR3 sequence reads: CASRATTSGELFF. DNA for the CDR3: TGTGCCAGCAGGGCTACTACGAGCGGGGAGCTGTTTTTT.

The CDR3 loop is CASSYRFGASSGNTIYF. CDR3 sequence (DNA): TGTGCCAGCAGCTATCGGTTCGGAGCTAGCTCTGGAAACACCATATATTTT. The chain has TRBV5-6 and TRBJ1-3; D not resolved. The V gene lost 3 bases and the J gene lost 0 bases, with 16 bases spanning the gap. CDR1 is SGHDT and CDR2 is YYEEEE in the germline V gene. The CDR3 is 17 residues long.

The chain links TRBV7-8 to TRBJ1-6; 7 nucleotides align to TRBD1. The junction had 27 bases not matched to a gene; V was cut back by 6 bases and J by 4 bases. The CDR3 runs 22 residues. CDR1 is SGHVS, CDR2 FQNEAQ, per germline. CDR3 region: CASRRQGYASRFYGAYNSPLHF. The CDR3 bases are TGTGCCAGCAGGAGACAGGGTTACGCTTCTCGATTTTACGGCGCTTATAATTCACCCCTCCACTTT.

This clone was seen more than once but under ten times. DNA for the CDR3: TGTGCCAGCAGCCGGACTAGCGGCACCACCGGGGAGCTGTTTTTT. Translated: CASSRTSGTTGELFF. This chain joins TRBV3-1 (or the pseudogene TRBV3-2) and TRBJ2-2; 10 bases align to TRBD2. Germline CDR1 is LGHDT and CDR2 is YNNKEL (reference sequence). CDR3 length equals 15 residues. V lost 4 bases to trimming and J lost 4 bases; unmatched junction nucleotides: 3.

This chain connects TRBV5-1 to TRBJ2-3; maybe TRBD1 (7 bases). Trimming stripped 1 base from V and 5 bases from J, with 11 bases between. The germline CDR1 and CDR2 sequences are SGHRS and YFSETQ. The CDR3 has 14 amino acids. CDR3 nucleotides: TGCGCCAGCAGCTTGCCTCAGGGGGGAGATACGCAGTATTTT. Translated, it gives CASSLPQGGDTQYF. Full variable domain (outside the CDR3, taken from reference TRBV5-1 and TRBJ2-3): KAGVTQTPRYLIKTRGQQVTLSCSPISGHRSVSWYQQTPGQGLQFLFEYFSETQRNKGNFPGRFSGRQFSNSRSEMNVSTLELGDSALYLCASSLPQGGDTQYFGPGTRLTVL.

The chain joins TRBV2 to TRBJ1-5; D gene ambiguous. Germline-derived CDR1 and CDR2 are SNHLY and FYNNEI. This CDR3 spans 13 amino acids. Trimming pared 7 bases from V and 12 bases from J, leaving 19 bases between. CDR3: CASTAGRTVGQHF. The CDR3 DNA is TGTGCCAGCACGGCGGGTCGGACGGTGGGCCAGCATTTT.

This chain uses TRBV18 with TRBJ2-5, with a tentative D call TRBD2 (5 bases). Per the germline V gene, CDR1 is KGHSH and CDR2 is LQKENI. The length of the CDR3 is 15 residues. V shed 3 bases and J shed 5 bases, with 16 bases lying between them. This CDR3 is CASSPRVGYVETQYF. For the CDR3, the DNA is TGTGCCAGCTCACCGCGGGTAGGGTATGTTGAGACCCAGTACTTC.

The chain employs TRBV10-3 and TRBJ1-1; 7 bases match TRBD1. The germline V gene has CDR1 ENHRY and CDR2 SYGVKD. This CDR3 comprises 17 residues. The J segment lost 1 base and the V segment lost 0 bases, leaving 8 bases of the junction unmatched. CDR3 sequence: CAISESRRGRKNTEAFF. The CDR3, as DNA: TGTGCCATCAGTGAGTCAAGGAGGGGGCGAAAGAACACTGAAGCTTTCTTT.

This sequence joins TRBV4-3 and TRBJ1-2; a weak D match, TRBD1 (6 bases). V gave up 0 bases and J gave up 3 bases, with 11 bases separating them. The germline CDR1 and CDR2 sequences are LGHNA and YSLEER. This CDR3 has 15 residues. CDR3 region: CASSQDPPGDYGYTF. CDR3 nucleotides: TGCGCCAGCAGCCAAGATCCCCCAGGGGACTATGGCTACACCTTC.

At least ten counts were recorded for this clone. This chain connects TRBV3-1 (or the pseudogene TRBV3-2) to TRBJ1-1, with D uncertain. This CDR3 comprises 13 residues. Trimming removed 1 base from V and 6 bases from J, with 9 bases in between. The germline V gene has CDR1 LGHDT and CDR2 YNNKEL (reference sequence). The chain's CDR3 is CASSQGYSSEAFF. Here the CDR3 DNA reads TGTGCCAGCAGCCAAGGATACAGCTCTGAAGCTTTCTTT.

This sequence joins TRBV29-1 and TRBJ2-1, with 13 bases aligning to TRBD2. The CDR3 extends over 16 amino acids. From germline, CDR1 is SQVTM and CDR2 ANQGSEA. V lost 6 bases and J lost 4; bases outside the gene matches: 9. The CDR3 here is CSVGLAGAPAYNEQFF. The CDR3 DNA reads TGCAGCGTCGGACTAGCGGGGGCTCCAGCGTACAATGAGCAGTTCTTC.

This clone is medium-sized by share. CDR3 DNA: TGTGCCAGCAGCTCTGTTCTAGCGGGGGAGTACGAGCAGTACTTC. Its protein is CASSSVLAGEYEQYF. The gene calls are TRBV5-6 and TRBJ2-7; the match to TRBD2 covers 10 bases. The CDR3 has 15 amino acids. Germline V gene lookup returns CDR1 SGHDT and CDR2 YYEEEE. J lost 4 bases, V lost 3 bases, and 7 bases had no gene match.

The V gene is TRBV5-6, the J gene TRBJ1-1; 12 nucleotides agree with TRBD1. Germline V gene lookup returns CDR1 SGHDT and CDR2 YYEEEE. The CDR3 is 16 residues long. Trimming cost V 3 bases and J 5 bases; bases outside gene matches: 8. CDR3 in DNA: TGTGCCAGCAGCTGGGGATTGGGACAGGGGGCAACTGAAGCTTTCTTT. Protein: CASSWGLGQGATEAFF.

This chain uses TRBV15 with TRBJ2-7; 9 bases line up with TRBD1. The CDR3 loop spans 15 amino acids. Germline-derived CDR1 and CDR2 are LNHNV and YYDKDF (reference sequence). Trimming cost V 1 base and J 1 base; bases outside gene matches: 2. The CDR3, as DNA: TGTGCCACCAGCAGAGGAGGGACAGGGTCCTACGAGCAGTACTTC. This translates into CATSRGGTGSYEQYF.

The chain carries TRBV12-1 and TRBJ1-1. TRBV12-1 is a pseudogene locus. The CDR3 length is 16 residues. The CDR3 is CASSFGNRDCNTEAFF. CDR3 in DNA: TGTGCCAGCAGCTTTGGGAACCGGGACTGTAACACTGAAGCTTTCTTT.